This T cell receptor beta chain is drawn from a study of blood T cell repertoires in COVID-19 (dated by TCRdb to 2019 to 2021). For the study in its entirety: Samples from collaborators originated in the United States, Italy and Spain and spanned both the acute and convalescent phases of COVID-19. The material from the prospective study consisted of cDNA or gDNA derived from T cells, B-cell-depleted T cells, or PBMCs. The repertoires were made available in a free public database intended to serve as a resource for research on the immune response to SARS-CoV-2. The samples were drawn from two sources: the first 160 participants of the ongoing ImmuneRACE study, and over 950 subjects contributed by 6 global collaborators. Subjects who had been exposed to COVID-19, were actively infected with it, or had recovered from it provided the deeply sampled blood TCRbeta repertoires that made up the dataset. Where available, HLA class I and class II types were obtained from metadata supplied by the sample provider rather than from assay-based typing. The sample metadata nearly always contained a de-identified subject ID, COVID-19 status, age in years and sex.

As concerns this clone: No antigen is known for it. Base qualities were left out, and no much larger clone turns up one base away.

TCRbeta CDR3 regions were amplified from genomic DNA by means of the immunoSEQ Assay, a bias-controlled multiplex PCR. Regarding the original processing steps: The number of nucleated cells in each sample was estimated by amplification of reference gene primers within the assay. To quantify the absolute abundance of each unique TCRbeta CDR3 rearrangement, sequence reads were collapsed and filtered. Productive Simpson clonality was computed per sample as the square root of Simpson's diversity index over productive rearrangements. Sourced from immuneACCESS, this table was stored by TCRdb with only in-frame sequences that have V and J called. A share of the clones is absent; for the studies checked, an unresolved V gene accounts for under half, and the remainder has no known explanation. That table supplies the V and J calls and clone size; D and trimming were determined from the DNA. This sample comprises roughly 410,000 clones, approximately 90% of them detected only once. The ten largest clones take up about 1.6% of the sample.

Broader findings and caveats from the paper: How much clinical and demographic metadata was included differed by source and by participant, and the metadata was provided uncurated.

One collaborating source in Seattle enrolled patients while the patients were actively infected and followed the patients over time throughout the course of disease. The collaborating institutions used their own protocols to collect whole blood in K2EDTA tubes. Collaborator samples were shipped for TCRbeta analysis as frozen whole blood, isolated PBMCs, or DNA extracted from either sample type. This receptor was taken from a woman aged 40 to 50 with COVID-19, enrolled during active disease. The sample was peripheral blood.

At the DNA level, the sequence is TGTGCCAGTAGTATGTTCGGCGGGACGCACAATGAGCAGTTCTTC. Its protein product is CASSMFGGTHNEQFF. This receptor chain uses TRBV19 and TRBJ2-1; matching of 6 bases hints at TRBD2 as the D gene. The germline V gene encodes CDR1 LNHDA and CDR2 SQIVND (reference sequence). There are 15 amino acids in the CDR3, from cysteine to phenylalanine inclusive. Just CDR3 DNA is preserved here, 45 bases in frame from base 1. V is pared back by 3 bases and J by 5 bases, with 14 bases lying between the germline termini.